The sequence of this T cell receptor (beta chain) was determined in a study of T and B cells in COVID-19 patients (dated by TCRdb to 2020 to 2021). Study-wide context: In this study, adaptive immunity was profiled in COVID-19 patients who either had active infection or had recovered, using TRB and IGH repertoire sequencing of peripheral blood. A recovered cohort included around 19 patients who provided 20 to 25 samples, and most of these patients had mild to moderate COVID-19 treated on an outpatient basis. A median age of approximately 34 years was recorded in the recovered cohort versus roughly 72 years in the active-infection cohort. Of the 20 to 25 patients in the active-infection cohort, about a dozen were critically ill and needed mechanical ventilation or ECMO. Comorbidities linked to unfavorable COVID-19 outcome were present in about 90% of the 20 patients in the active-infection cohort. The TCR and BCR sequence repository comprised more than 30 patients and nearly 70 time points, with over 8 million TCR sequences analysed. A couple of patients were in both the active and recovered cohorts because samples existed from active disease and from after recovery. Repertoire analyses used an age-matched reference group of nearly 40 healthy donors who were negative for COVID-19 antibodies as the comparison. As many as 9 follow-up blood samples were taken per patient, and some of the samples covered different disease stages within the same individual.

Sequencing took place on an Illumina MiSeq. Multiplex PCR with BIOMED2 TRB-A/B primer pools was used to amplify TRB rearrangements. Illumina-compatible adapters and 7-nucleotide sample barcodes were attached to the amplicons through two consecutive PCRs. Phusion HS II polymerase was used for all library PCRs. Amplicons were gel-purified with the NucleoSpin Gel and PCR Clean-up kit, quantified on Qubit, and pooled at about 4 nM. Amplicon pool quality was checked on an Agilent 2100 Bioanalyzer before Illumina next-generation sequencing. The study's own analysis went as follows. Annotation of TRB rearrangements was done in MiXCR 3.0.8 with the default MiXCR reference library. Sequences with fewer than 2 reads and non-productive reads were filtered out, and every unique CDR3 nucleotide sequence was treated as a single clone. R 3.5.1 was used to calculate clonality, diversity, richness and V-J gene usage. GLIPH2 was used for TCR clustering by CDR3 similarity, and generation probabilities were calculated by OLGA. Only GLIPH2 clusters with at least four unique TCR clonotypes present in at least three individuals were retained. TCRdb reprocessing: public reads trimmed at Q25 with fastp, clones called with MiXCR, in-frame beta chains kept. Every distinct CDR3 protein forms one entry, paired with its most common genes and DNA. The V and J calls come from TCRdb's annotation, not from the publication. The sample table shows 8,000 or so distinct CDR3 sequences, and 40% are seen once. The ten biggest clones cover more than 3% of the sample.

Compared with germline, V lacks 8 bases and J lacks 3 bases; bases without a gene match: 6. Reading from cysteine to phenylalanine, the CDR3 counts 13 amino acids. The sequence is cut down to CDR3 DNA, 39 bases in frame from base 1. The germline V gene specifies ENHRY as CDR1 and SYGVKD as CDR2. Points the paper makes about the study in general: Blood samples from mildly ill patients during symptoms and early samples from severe cases were scarce. During active COVID-19 the TRB repertoires were highly clonal, but at recovery diversity and richness rose above the levels seen in healthy donors. The recovered cohort had 2,300 or so exclusive TCR clusters, including about 34 low-pGen clusters. The cohort was judged too small for assessing how HLA contributes to COVID-19 susceptibility or severity. TRBV/TRBJ gene usage was reported as strongly skewed in patients with COVID-19. Prospective validation of the reported TCR clusters was stated to be required before clinical use. Specific T cell subsets (CD4+/Treg/CD8+) and sorted SARS-CoV-2-responsive or tetramer+ T cells had not yet been sequenced, and the corresponding sequencing experiments were ongoing.

Genomic DNA extracted from blood was used in amounts of about 250-550 ng for amplification of TRB repertoires. On this clonotype itself: No cognate antigen has been identified for it. There are no base qualities to consult, and no much larger clone falls within one base.

The rearrangement combines TRBV10-3 with TRBJ2-7; 8 bases in the junction line up with TRBD1. The receptor was derived from a human donor who had recovered from COVID-19. Sequencing input: blood. CDR3 reads: CAIWTGMVYEQYF. The bases are TGTGCCATCTGGACAGGGATGGTCTACGAGCAGTACTTC.